This TCR beta chain was identified during a study of blood T cell repertoires in COVID-19. The wider study: The origin of the acute and convalescent COVID-19 samples was the United States, Italy and Spain.

Germline V gene lookup returns CDR1 PRHDT and CDR2 FYEKMQ (reference sequence). V dropped 0 bases and J dropped 3 bases, with 14 bases sitting between them. CDR3 size: 16 residues. Study members were between about 18 and 95 years old and lived in 20 to 30 US regions. Cohort 3 donors were reported recovered after two negative PCRs, clearance, or symptom resolution. In the authors' workflow: Amplifying reference gene primers gave estimates of nucleated cell counts. Clones were read by immunoSEQ multiplex PCR, and TCRdb kept only the in-frame ones, dropping some. V, J and clone size are those of that table, while D and trimming were read from the DNA. The sample consists of around 200,000 clones, approximately 91% of them appearing once.

The material sequenced was PBMCs or T cells enriched from blood (not recorded which). This receptor was obtained from a woman between 18 and 29 years old who had recovered from COVID-19. This chain joins TRBV13 and TRBJ1-2; the D is unclear. CDR3 in DNA: TGTGCCAGCAGCTTAGGTTTTAGCGACGGATACTATGGCTACACCTTC. It encodes CASSLGFSDGYYGYTF. Combining the CDR3 with reference TRBV13 and TRBJ1-2 gives the whole variable domain AAGVIQSPRHLIKEKRETATLKCYPIPRHDTVYWYQQGPGQDPQFLISFYEKMQSDKGSIPDRFSAQQFSDYHSELNMSSLELGDSALYFCASSLGFSDGYYGYTFGSGTRLTVV.